The clone carrying this T cell receptor beta chain was seen a few times. The data belong to a study of T cell responses to AZD1222 COVID-19 vaccine. Using immunoSEQ multiplex PCR, the repertoire was profiled, and TCRdb retains in-frame clones only, with some absent. The sample lists approximately 150,000 clones, about 82% occurring once. The sample in question was peripheral blood, obtained 28 days after the second AZD1222 dose. This clonotype was obtained from an adult who received the AZD1222 COVID-19 vaccine.

CDR3 sequence: CATLDDRANTEAFF. The DNA of the CDR3 is TGTGCCACCCTTGATGACAGGGCCAATACTGAAGCTTTCTTT. V gene TRBV19 combines with J gene TRBJ1-1; TRBD1 matches at 7 bases. The CDR3 runs 14 residues. CDR1 LNHDA and CDR2 SQIVND come from the germline V gene (reference sequence). J was trimmed by 5 bases and V by 10 bases; bases with no gene match: 13.